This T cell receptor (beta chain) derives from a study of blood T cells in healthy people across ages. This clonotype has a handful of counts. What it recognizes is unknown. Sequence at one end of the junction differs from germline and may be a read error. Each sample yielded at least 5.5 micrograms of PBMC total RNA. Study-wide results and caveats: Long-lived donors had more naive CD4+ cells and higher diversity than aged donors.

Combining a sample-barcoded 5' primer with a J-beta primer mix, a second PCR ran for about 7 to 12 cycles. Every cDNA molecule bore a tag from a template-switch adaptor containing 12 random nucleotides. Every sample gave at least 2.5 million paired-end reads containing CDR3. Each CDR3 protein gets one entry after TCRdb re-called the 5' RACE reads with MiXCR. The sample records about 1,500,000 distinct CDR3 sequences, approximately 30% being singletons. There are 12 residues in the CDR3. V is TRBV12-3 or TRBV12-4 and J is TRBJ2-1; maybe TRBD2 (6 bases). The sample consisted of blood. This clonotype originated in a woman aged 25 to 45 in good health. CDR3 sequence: CAGSRQRVSKFF. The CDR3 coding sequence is TGTGCCGGCAGCCGTCAGCGGGTTAGTAAGTTCTTC.